The clone carrying this T cell receptor beta chain was observed a few times. The antigen is unknown. The length of the CDR3 is 13 residues. Germline CDR1 MNHEY, CDR2 SMNVEV (reference sequence). V was shortened by 2 bases and J by 1 base, with 3 bases between the two germline ends. This entry belongs to a study of memory CD8 T cells in hepatitis C reinfection. Turning to the study itself: After reinfection, a couple of primary-infection resolvers became chronically infected. HCV reinfection: RNA-positive following two negative tests at least 60 days apart. Overall study findings and caveats: With four or five donors, public clonotype conclusions could not be definitive.

The repertoire was sequenced with immunoSEQ multiplex PCR; TCRdb's copy has only in-frame clones and lacks some. This table has 44,000 or so clones, roughly 90% appearing once. The time point was: peak reinfection, 3 to 8 weeks after reinfection detection. No in vitro expansion preceded TCR sequencing of the sorted cells. A couple of donors provided sorted CD3+ CD8+ CD45RO- naive CD8 T cells at all three reinfection time points. This clonotype was sampled from a man aged 18 to 29 with hepatitis C virus infection. The sample comprised naive CD8+ T cells sorted from blood. This chain joins TRBV27 and TRBJ1-5; D unresolved. For the CDR3, the DNA is TGTGCCAGCAGTTTAGGCAGCAATCAGCCCCAGCATTTT. It codes for CASSLGSNQPQHF.